The text below deals with one T cell receptor (beta chain). Germline trimming cut 5 bases from V and 1 base from J; bases unmatched to any gene: 7. Germline lookup yields CDR1 DFQATT and CDR2 SNEGSKA (reference sequence). The CDR3 sequence is 15 residues long. RNA transcripts served as the template for amplifying TCR beta CDR3 regions. Primed by the HTBI set, a first-round RT-PCR was run on the TCR CDR3. From the multiplex PCR reads, TCRdb called clonotypes with MiXCR, one entry per CDR3 protein. The data hold 650,000 to 750,000 distinct CDR3 sequences, with approximately 14% observed a single time. The data derive from a study of T cells in Graves' hyperthyroidism and ophthalmopathy. For the diagnoses, clinical symptoms, serum thyroxine and TRAb, thyroid ultrasound and orbital computed tomography were used.

The rearrangement joins TRBV20-1 to TRBJ1-5; TRBD1 matches at 8 bases. The sequencing sample was made of blood. The receptor was isolated from a woman between 18 and 29 years old with Graves' hyperthyroidism. The CDR3 loop reads CSARGQGSSNQPQHF. DNA for the CDR3: TGCAGTGCTCGTGGACAGGGATCCAGCAATCAGCCCCAGCATTTT.